One and the same sample provided the 23 T cell receptor beta chains below, sequenced in a study of a mutant IDH1 vaccine in newly diagnosed glioma. No antigen is known for these receptors. Profiled with immunoSEQ multiplex PCR; TCRdb holds only in-frame clones, not every one. This table has 50,000 to 65,000 clones, 70% to 90% appearing once. Stated time point: week 35, safety follow-up. It was 300 ug of mutant IDH1 20-mer peptide that made up each vaccine dose, given with topical imiquimod. Material: PBMCs, obtained from a glioma patient whose treatment included an IDH1 peptide vaccine. Source of these receptors: a man aged 35 to 55 with glioma.

J is TRBJ1-1 and V is TRBV29-1; 7 positions match TRBD1. Per the germline V gene, CDR1 is SQVTM and CDR2 is ANQGSEA. V lost 7 bases to trimming and J lost 4 bases; unmatched junction nucleotides: 6. The CDR3 runs to 12 residues. The CDR3: CSAHRGGTEAFF. The CDR3 DNA reads TGCAGCGCCCACAGGGGAGGCACTGAAGCTTTCTTT.

The chain uses TRBV11-2 and TRBJ2-5, with D tentatively TRBD1 or TRBD2 (7 bases each). This CDR3 region has 13 residues. V gave up 5 bases and J gave up 5 bases, with 12 bases separating them. In germline, CDR1 is SGHAT, CDR2 FQNNGV. CDR3 sequence: CASSQGGSETQYF. In nucleotides, the CDR3 is TGTGCCAGCAGCCAGGGGGGGAGCGAGACCCAGTACTTC.

The rearrangement uses TRBV7-6 and TRBJ2-5, with unresolved D. Germline assignment: CDR1 SGHVS and CDR2 FNYEAQ. V was pared by 2 bases and J by 5 bases, with 6 bases between. The CDR3 length is 12 residues. CDR3 bases: TGTGCCAGCAGCTTACATTTGGAGACCCAGTACTTC. It encodes CASSLHLETQYF.

This chain connects TRBV5-4 to TRBJ2-1, with D maybe TRBD1 (5 bases). V was clipped by 0 bases and J by 4 bases, with 11 bases between them. There are 15 residues in the CDR3. Germline CDR1 is SGHNT and CDR2 is YYREEE (reference sequence). The CDR3 here is CASSLDRGEYNEQFF. CDR3 in DNA: TGTGCCAGCAGCTTGGATAGGGGCGAATACAATGAGCAGTTCTTC.

The chain is built from TRBV5-1 and TRBJ1-2; the match to TRBD1 covers 11 bases. The CDR3 loop spans 17 amino acids. Germline V gene lookup returns CDR1 SGHRS and CDR2 YFSETQ. After removal of 2 bases from V and 6 bases from J, the junction contained 12 bases not matched to a gene. The CDR3: CASSLQTSRTGGHGYTF. CDR3 nucleotides: TGCGCCAGCAGCTTACAAACGTCACGGACAGGGGGCCATGGCTACACCTTC.

The chain employs TRBV21-1 and TRBJ2-2; the table names TRBD2, a call not compared with the DNA. TRBV21-1 is termed a pseudogene. This CDR3 contains 19 residues. The CDR3 DNA sequence: TGTGCCAGCAGCTCTCGAGGACTAGCGGGACCAGGGAACACCGGGGAGCTGTTTTTT. Translation gives CASSSRGLAGPGNTGELFF.

V gene TRBV7-2 combines with J gene TRBJ1-1; weak D call: TRBD1 (5 bases). The CDR3 covers 13 residues. V lost 1 base, J lost 8 bases, and 11 bases lay in between. Germline V gives CDR1 SGHTA, CDR2 FQGNSA. In DNA, the CDR3 is TGTGCCAGCAGCTTAGACGCCGGGACGGAAGCTTTCTTT. Encoded protein: CASSLDAGTEAFF.

The V and J genes are TRBV6-5 and TRBJ2-7, with 12 bases matching TRBD2. Germline V gene data show CDR1 as MNHEY and CDR2 as SVGAGI. Trimming cost V 5 bases and J 2 bases; bases outside gene matches: 4. The CDR3 runs to 15 residues. The CDR3 loop is CASSKRLAGAYEQYF. CDR3 in DNA: TGTGCCAGCAGTAAACGACTAGCGGGAGCCTACGAGCAGTACTTC.

The V and J genes are TRBV6-1 and TRBJ2-7, with TRBD2 as a possible D gene (5 bases). Trimming removed 5 bases from V and 3 bases from J, with 14 bases in between. The CDR3 runs to 14 residues. Germline CDR1 is MNHNS and CDR2 is SASEGT. The CDR3 protein is CASSRDRSGYEQYF. CDR3 sequence (DNA): TGTGCCAGCAGTCGGGATAGGTCGGGCTACGAGCAGTACTTC.

The V gene is TRBV5-8, the J gene TRBJ1-2; no reliable D call. Trimming stripped 1 base from V and 7 bases from J, with 17 bases between. The CDR3 has 15 residues. Germline V gene lookup returns CDR1 SGHTS and CDR2 YDEGEE. CDR3 bases: TGTGCCAGCAGCTTGTTCCGGGGAGCCCCCTCTGGCTACACCTTC. It translates to CASSLFRGAPSGYTF.

CDR3 region: CASSIGRARANYGYTF. The CDR3 DNA is TGTGCCAGCAGCATTGGACGGGCCAGGGCTAACTATGGCTACACCTTC. The rearrangement uses TRBV13 and TRBJ1-2, with D perhaps TRBD1 (5 bases). Germline values: CDR1 PRHDT, CDR2 FYEKMQ (reference sequence). Trimming pared 5 bases from V and 0 bases from J, leaving 16 bases between. The CDR3 is made up of 16 amino acids.

This clone was detected a few times. This chain connects TRBV4-3 to TRBJ2-7; TRBD2 agrees at 7 bases. V was clipped by 4 bases and J by 5 bases; unmatched bases: 5. Germline V gene data show CDR1 as LGHNA and CDR2 as YSLEER. The CDR3 totals 13 residues. Here the CDR3 DNA reads TGCGCCAGCAGCCGAAGCGGGATACACGAGCAGTACTTC. Residues: CASSRSGIHEQYF.

This chain links TRBV7-7 with TRBJ2-2; tentative D call: TRBD2 (5 bases). V lost 3 bases and J 7 bases, leaving 15 bases between the germline ends. This CDR3 spans 15 amino acids. Germline CDR1 reads SSHAT; CDR2 reads FNYEAQ (reference sequence). The CDR3: CASSLPAESNGELFF. The CDR3 region has the DNA TGTGCCAGCAGCTTGCCAGCGGAGAGTAACGGGGAGCTGTTTTTT.

The genes are TRBV14 and TRBJ2-1; D gene unclear. Germline CDR1 SGHDN, CDR2 FVKESK. This CDR3 spans 11 amino acids. Trimming shortened V by 5 bases and J by 7 bases, and 6 bases separated the two germline ends. The CDR3 sequence: CASSSANEQFF. The CDR3 DNA reads as TGTGCCAGCAGCTCCGCTAATGAGCAGTTCTTC. The full variable domain, its missing parts supplied by reference TRBV14 and TRBJ2-1, is EAGVTQFPSHSVIEKGQTVTLRCDPISGHDNLYWYRRVMGKEIKFLLHFVKESKQDESGMPNNRFLAERTGGTYSTLKVQPAELEDSGVYFCASSSANEQFFGPGTRLTVL.

The V call is TRBV7-2, the J call TRBJ2-5; tentative D call: TRBD1 (6 bases). Germline loops: CDR1 SGHTA, CDR2 FQGNSA. This CDR3 spans 14 amino acids. V lost 5 bases and J 0 bases, leaving 10 bases between the germline ends. The CDR3 sequence: CASSQYRDQETQYF. In nucleotides, the CDR3 is TGTGCCAGCAGCCAATACAGGGACCAAGAGACCCAGTACTTC.

The J gene is TRBJ1-1, the V gene TRBV6-1; D perhaps matches TRBD1 (5 bases). Per the germline V gene, CDR1 is MNHNS and CDR2 is SASEGT. This CDR3 has 15 amino acids. V gave up 4 bases and J gave up 0 bases, with 12 bases separating them. This chain's CDR3 is CASSAARVLNTEAFF. The CDR3 DNA reads TGTGCCAGCAGTGCCGCCAGGGTCCTGAACACTGAAGCTTTCTTT.

CDR3 residues: CASSSYGQGRETQYF. The CDR3, as DNA: TGTGCCAGCAGCTCCTATGGACAGGGTCGAGAGACCCAGTACTTC. J is TRBJ2-5 and V is TRBV7-2, with 8 bases aligning to TRBD1. With 4 bases clipped from V and 4 bases from J, the junction kept 8 bases outside the gene matches. The CDR3 extends over 15 amino acids. The V gene's germline CDR1 is SGHTA and CDR2 FQGNSA.

V gene TRBV19 combines with J gene TRBJ2-2; TRBD1 aligns across 7 bases. The CDR3 is 14 residues long. Germline CDR1 LNHDA, CDR2 SQIVND (reference sequence). The junction had 4 bases not matched to a gene; V was cut back by 3 bases and J by 6 bases. CDR3 bases: TGTGCCAGTAGTATCGACGACAGGGCCGGGGAGCTGTTTTTT. Amino acid sequence: CASSIDDRAGELFF. The entire variable domain, with the rest obtained from reference TRBV19 and TRBJ2-2, is as follows: DGGITQSPKYLFRKEGQNVTLSCEQNLNHDAMYWYRQDPGQGLRLIYYSQIVNDFQKGDIAEGYSVSREKKESFPLTVTSAQKNPTAFYLCASSIDDRAGELFFGEGSRLTVL.

The chain couples TRBV6-5 to TRBJ2-7; D unresolved. The CDR3 is 15 amino acids. Trimming cost V 7 bases and J 7 bases, with 23 bases left between them. From germline, CDR1 is MNHEY and CDR2 SVGAGI. The CDR3: CASNENASPFWEQYF. Here the CDR3 DNA reads TGTGCCAGCAACGAAAACGCGTCCCCCTTTTGGGAGCAGTACTTC.

This clone was observed once. This rearrangement joins TRBV4-1 to TRBJ2-7, with 8 nucleotides matching TRBD2. The CDR3 is 15 residues long. With V trimmed by 3 bases and J by 3 bases, 7 bases remained unmatched. Germline V CDR1 and CDR2: MGHRA, YSYEKL. The CDR3 here is CASSQGSSGIYEQYF. Written as DNA, the CDR3 is TGCGCCAGCAGCCAGGGGAGTAGCGGGATCTACGAGCAGTACTTC.

The chain uses TRBV14 and TRBJ2-5; 7 positions match TRBD2. Germline CDR1 reads SGHDN; CDR2 reads FVKESK. Germline trimming cut 1 base from V and 5 bases from J; bases unmatched to any gene: 16. The CDR3 totals 18 residues. CDR3 sequence (DNA): TGTGCCAGCAGCCAAGGTTTATTCCAGCGGGAAAGCAGGGAGACCCAGTACTTC. It yields the protein CASSQGLFQRESRETQYF.

The V gene is TRBV7-9, the J gene TRBJ1-1; no clear D. Trimming cost V 7 bases and J 1 base, with 10 bases left between them. Germline V gene sequence: CDR1 SEHNR, CDR2 FQNEAQ (reference sequence). The CDR3 spans 13 residues. This chain's CDR3 is CASTNIRNTEAFF. The CDR3 DNA sequence: TGTGCCAGCACCAACATTCGGAACACTGAAGCTTTCTTT.

CDR3: CASSGTSGSYEQYF. The CDR3 DNA sequence: TGTGCCAGCAGCGGGACTAGCGGCTCCTACGAGCAGTACTTC. The chain links TRBV7-2 to TRBJ2-7, with TRBD2 matching 11 bases. Looked up from germline, CDR1 is SGHTA and CDR2 is FQGNSA. Unmatched junction bases numbered 0, after V lost 5 bases and J lost 0 bases. This CDR3 is 14 amino acids long.